These T cell receptor beta chains were read from a single sample in a study of T cell repertoires in cytomegalovirus infection. In TCRdb, the reads were re-called with MiXCR into one record per CDR3 protein. Among over 300,000 distinct CDR3 sequences listed, roughly a sixth were seen once. The sequencing input was PBMCs. Receptor source: a human donor in good health (CMV status not recorded). Some clones in this sample may be carry-over from other donors' samples. CDR3s include the opening cysteine and the closing phenylalanine or tryptophan. A D gene is named only where the DNA matches it firmly. Size tells how often a clone was seen (once, few, many) or the class of an expanded clone, and some rows leave it out.

D	V	J	size	CDR3	DNA
.	TRBV7-2	TRBJ2-6	many	CASSPGGSGANVLTF	TGTGCCAGCAGCCCCGGGGGTTCTGGGGCCAACGTCCTGACTTTC
.	TRBV19	TRBJ1-5	few	CASSTGQSNQPQHF	TGTGCCAGTAGTACCGGACAGAGTAATCAGCCCCAGCATTTT
.	TRBV6-1	TRBJ1-6	many	CASSLQIAGSPLHF	TGTGCCAGCAGCTTACAGATCGCTGGATCACCCCTCCACTTT
.	TRBV28	TRBJ1-1	.	CASTADGPRGGTEAFF	TGTGCCAGCACGGCGGACGGACCCCGGGGAGGCACTGAAGCTTTCTTT
.	TRBV27	TRBJ1-2	few	CASSLRGLQATNYGYTF	TGTGCCAGCAGTTTAAGGGGATTGCAGGCCACTAACTATGGCTACACCTTC
.	TRBV4-1	TRBJ2-7	few	CASSQDGGPGDEQYF	TGCGCCAGCAGCCAAGACGGGGGTCCGGGGGACGAGCAGTACTTC
.	TRBV7-8	TRBJ1-5	many	CASSAWTGPEGNQPQHF	TGTGCCAGCAGCGCGTGGACGGGGCCCGAAGGCAATCAGCCCCAGCATTTT
.	TRBV28	TRBJ1-6	many	CASSLPRANSPLHF	TGTGCCAGCAGTTTACCCAGGGCCAATTCACCCCTCCACTTT
.	TRBV18	TRBJ2-3	few	CASSQMDTQISTDTQYF	TGTGCCAGCTCCCAAATGGACACTCAAATTAGCACAGATACGCAGTATTTT
TRBD2	TRBV6-4	TRBJ2-3	few	CASRGTSGVTDTQYF	TGTGCCAGCAGAGGGACTAGCGGAGTTACAGATACGCAGTATTTT
.	TRBV6-1	TRBJ2-7	many	CASSVVFDHEQYF	TGTGCCAGCAGTGTTGTGTTCGATCACGAGCAGTACTTC
.	TRBV6-6	TRBJ2-1	few	CASSYGISNGPSAYNEQFF	TGTGCCAGCAGTTATGGGATCTCCAACGGTCCATCCGCCTACAATGAGCAGTTCTTC
TRBD1	TRBV6-1	TRBJ1-2	.	CASSPRLTGERGAVYTF	TGTGCCAGCAGCCCCCGACTTACAGGGGAACGGGGCGCCGTCTACACCTTC
.	TRBV5-3	TRBJ1-3	few	CASSLGGANGNTIYF	TGTGCCAGCAGCTTGGGCGGGGCGAATGGAAACACCATATATTTT
TRBD1	TRBV2	TRBJ2-2	few	CASKDRDRLRHSAGELFF	TGTGCCAGCAAAGACCGGGACAGACTACGCCATTCCGCCGGGGAGCTGTTTTTT
.	TRBV12-3/TRBV12-4	TRBJ1-5	many	CASSSNTGTRNQPQHF	TGTGCCAGCAGCTCCAATACAGGGACTCGCAATCAGCCCCAGCATTTT
.	TRBV24-1	TRBJ1-6	.	CATSDGSYNSPLHF	TGTGCCACCAGCGATGGCTCCTATAATTCACCCCTCCACTTT
.	TRBV7-8	TRBJ2-4	many	CASSLATVTAKNIQYF	TGTGCCAGCAGCTTAGCGACGGTTACGGCCAAAAACATTCAGTACTTC
.	TRBV28	TRBJ2-1	many	CASSKRLEAYNEQFF	TGTGCCAGCAGTAAACGCCTAGAGGCCTACAATGAGCAGTTCTTC
TRBD1	TRBV3-1	TRBJ2-7	.	CASSQTGVGIYEQYF	TGTGCCAGCAGCCAAACAGGGGTTGGGATCTACGAGCAGTACTTC
.	TRBV2	TRBJ2-1	many	CASSVGYYNEQFF	TGTGCCAGCAGTGTAGGCTATTACAATGAGCAGTTCTTC
TRBD1	TRBV4-1	TRBJ1-1	.	CASSPLTGGNSAFF	TGCGCCAGCAGCCCTCTGACAGGGGGTAATTCAGCTTTCTTT
TRBD1	TRBV7-9	TRBJ2-1	many	CASSLSPERGGGQGAREQFF	TGTGCCAGCAGCTTATCCCCGGAGAGAGGTGGGGGACAGGGGGCCCGAGAGCAGTTCTTC
.	TRBV7-8	TRBJ1-5	many	CASSLVGSRNQPQHF	TGTGCCAGCAGCTTAGTAGGGAGTCGAAATCAGCCCCAGCATTTT
.	TRBV7-8	TRBJ1-2	many	CASGLSFYGTEDYGYTF	TGTGCCAGCGGCCTTAGCTTTTATGGAACGGAGGACTATGGCTACACCTTC
TRBD1	TRBV5-8	TRBJ2-5	once	CASSRTGGSSETQYF	TGTGCCAGCAGCCGAACAGGGGGCTCGTCGGAGACCCAGTACTTC
.	TRBV24-1	TRBJ1-2	.	CATSDYTTYGYTF	TGTGCCACCAGTGATTACACCACCTATGGCTACACCTTC
TRBD1	TRBV7-8	TRBJ1-5	many	CASSPGTGLYSNQPQHF	TGTGCCAGCAGCCCAGGGACAGGCCTTTATAGCAATCAGCCCCAGCATTTT
TRBD1	TRBV27	TRBJ1-5	few	CASSQGWQGDQPQHF	TGTGCCAGCAGCCAAGGGTGGCAGGGGGATCAGCCCCAGCATTTT
TRBD1	TRBV6-2/TRBV6-3	TRBJ1-5	.	CASSYDREINNQPQHF	TGTGCCAGCAGTTACGACAGGGAAATCAACAATCAGCCCCAGCATTTT
.	TRBV7-2	TRBJ2-5	many	CASSLGSTGEGQETQYF	TGTGCCAGCAGCTTAGGCTCGACAGGGGAGGGACAAGAGACCCAGTACTTC
.	TRBV27	TRBJ1-4	few	CASRPQTSGEKLFF	TGTGCCAGCAGGCCGCAGACGAGTGGCGAAAAACTGTTTTTT
.	TRBV6-6	TRBJ1-6	few	CASTARALDNSPLHF	TGTGCCAGCACGGCCAGGGCCCTAGATAATTCACCCCTCCACTTT
.	TRBV7-2	TRBJ1-5	.	CASTGGARQPQHF	TGTGCCAGCACGGGCGGGGCACGTCAGCCCCAGCATTTT
.	TRBV6-5	TRBJ2-1	many	CASRGQNNEQFF	TGTGCCAGCAGAGGACAGAACAATGAGCAGTTCTTC
.	TRBV4-1	TRBJ1-5	.	CASSQIIERGQPQHF	TGCGCCAGCAGCCAAATAATTGAGCGTGGTCAGCCCCAGCATTTT
.	TRBV5-6	TRBJ2-3	few	CASSFKGGGPDTQYF	TGTGCCAGCAGCTTCAAGGGGGGAGGGCCAGATACGCAGTATTTT
.	TRBV12-3/TRBV12-4	TRBJ2-3	.	CASSFGSINGDTQYF	TGTGCCAGCAGTTTTGGTTCGATTAACGGGGATACGCAGTATTTT
.	TRBV5-8	TRBJ2-7	.	CASRNRDGGSYEQYF	TGTGCCAGCAGAAACCGGGACGGTGGATCCTACGAGCAGTACTTC
.	TRBV20-1	TRBJ1-1	few	CSARDWAKWGGGDTEAFF	TGCAGTGCTAGAGATTGGGCGAAGTGGGGGGGCGGGGACACTGAAGCTTTCTTT
.	TRBV12-3/TRBV12-4	TRBJ1-5	.	CASSSNWGSGQPQHF	TGTGCCAGCAGTTCTAATTGGGGGTCGGGTCAGCCCCAGCATTTT
.	TRBV12-3/TRBV12-4	TRBJ2-7	.	CASSPDARREQYF	TGTGCCAGCAGCCCGGACGCCCGCCGCGAGCAGTACTTC
.	TRBV4-2	TRBJ2-2	few	CASSQRGERDTGELFF	TGTGCCAGCAGCCAAAGAGGGGAAAGGGACACCGGGGAGCTGTTTTTT
TRBD1	TRBV6-1	TRBJ2-2	few	CASRRDRDTGELFF	TGTGCCAGCAGGAGGGACAGGGACACCGGGGAGCTGTTTTTT
.	TRBV12-3/TRBV12-4	TRBJ2-7	many	CASSSPSQGAYEQYF	TGTGCCAGCAGTTCACCTTCCCAGGGAGCGTACGAGCAGTACTTC
.	TRBV7-2	TRBJ2-5	many	CASSYYSGSSLETQYF	TGTGCCAGCAGCTACTACTCGGGGAGTTCATTGGAGACCCAGTACTTC
TRBD1	TRBV29-1	TRBJ2-7	.	CSVVSGDRGYEQYF	TGCAGCGTTGTTTCGGGGGACAGGGGCTACGAGCAGTACTTC
.	TRBV2	TRBJ2-3	.	CASSETRQYTQYF	TGTGCCAGCAGTGAAACTCGACAGTATACGCAGTATTTT